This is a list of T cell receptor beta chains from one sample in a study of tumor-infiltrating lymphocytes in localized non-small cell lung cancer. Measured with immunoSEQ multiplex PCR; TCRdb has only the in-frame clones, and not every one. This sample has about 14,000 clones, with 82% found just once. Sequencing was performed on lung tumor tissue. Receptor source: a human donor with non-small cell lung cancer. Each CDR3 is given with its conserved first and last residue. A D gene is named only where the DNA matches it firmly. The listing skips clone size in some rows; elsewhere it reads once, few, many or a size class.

CDR3aa: CASSSGGNYGYTF
CDR3nt: TGTGCCAGCAGTTCAGGGGGTAACTATGGCTACACCTTC
abundance: -
v_gene: TRBV28
d_gene: TRBD1
j_gene: TRBJ1-2

CDR3aa: CASTLGGRTDEKLFF
CDR3nt: TGCGCCAGCACCCTTGGAGGGCGGACCGATGAAAAACTGTTTTTT
abundance: -
v_gene: TRBV5-1
d_gene: -
j_gene: TRBJ1-4

CDR3aa: CSVGLWGQDYNEQFF
CDR3nt: TGCAGCGTTGGGCTTTGGGGACAGGACTACAATGAGCAGTTCTTC
abundance: -
v_gene: TRBV29-1
d_gene: TRBD1
j_gene: TRBJ2-1

CDR3aa: CASSPSDETQYF
CDR3nt: TGTGCCAGCAGTCCTAGCGATGAGACCCAGTACTTC
abundance: -
v_gene: TRBV11-2
d_gene: -
j_gene: TRBJ2-5

CDR3aa: CASSVTPLTGVSSTTGANVLTF
CDR3nt: TGTGCCAGCAGCGTAACCCCTTTGACAGGGGTGTCGTCAACTACCGGGGCCAACGTCCTGACTTTC
abundance: -
v_gene: TRBV9
d_gene: TRBD1
j_gene: TRBJ2-6

CDR3aa: CASREGGFDQGYTF
CDR3nt: TGTGCCAGCAGGGAGGGGGGGTTTGATCAAGGCTACACCTTC
abundance: -
v_gene: TRBV6-6
d_gene: -
j_gene: TRBJ1-2

CDR3aa: CASSLGLLPGNTIYF
CDR3nt: TGTGCCAGCAGCTTGGGACTGCTGCCTGGAAACACCATATATTTT
abundance: -
v_gene: TRBV5-6
d_gene: -
j_gene: TRBJ1-3

CDR3aa: CASSFHPDREQFF
CDR3nt: TGCGCCAGCAGCTTTCATCCTGATCGGGAGCAGTTCTTC
abundance: -
v_gene: TRBV5-1
d_gene: -
j_gene: TRBJ2-1

CDR3aa: CASSLTGAGYTF
CDR3nt: TGTGCCAGCAGTTTAACAGGGGCTGGCTACACCTTC
abundance: -
v_gene: TRBV28
d_gene: TRBD1
j_gene: TRBJ1-2

CDR3aa: CASSDGNTGELFF
CDR3nt: TGTGCCAGCAGTGATGGCAACACCGGGGAGCTGTTTTTT
abundance: -
v_gene: TRBV6-1
d_gene: -
j_gene: TRBJ2-2

CDR3aa: CASSLSAGGPYGYTF
CDR3nt: TGTGCCAGCAGTTTATCGGCAGGGGGCCCCTATGGCTACACCTTC
abundance: -
v_gene: TRBV27
d_gene: TRBD1
j_gene: TRBJ1-2

CDR3aa: CAIRAHSQTEAFF
CDR3nt: TGTGCCATCAGGGCCCACTCGCAAACTGAAGCTTTCTTT
abundance: -
v_gene: TRBV10-3
d_gene: -
j_gene: TRBJ1-1

CDR3aa: CASSRQGYSNQPQHF
CDR3nt: TGTGCCAGCAGTCGACAGGGGTATAGCAATCAGCCCCAGCATTTT
abundance: once
v_gene: TRBV2
d_gene: TRBD1
j_gene: TRBJ1-5

CDR3aa: CASSEAPLAGADTQYF
CDR3nt: TGTGCCAGCAGCGAGGCCCCACTAGCGGGAGCAGATACGCAGTATTTT
abundance: -
v_gene: TRBV7-9
d_gene: TRBD2
j_gene: TRBJ2-3

CDR3aa: CASSLLGGSSNQPQHF
CDR3nt: TGTGCCAGCAGCCTACTCGGGGGGTCGAGCAATCAGCCCCAGCATTTT
abundance: -
v_gene: TRBV5-8
d_gene: -
j_gene: TRBJ1-5

CDR3aa: CATPRTDRGLDTEAFF
CDR3nt: TGCGCCACCCCTCGAACGGACAGGGGGCTGGATACTGAAGCTTTCTTT
abundance: -
v_gene: TRBV5-1
d_gene: TRBD1
j_gene: TRBJ1-1

CDR3aa: CAWSVEGGNEQFF
CDR3nt: TGTGCCTGGAGTGTAGAGGGGGGTAATGAGCAGTTCTTC
abundance: -
v_gene: TRBV30
d_gene: -
j_gene: TRBJ2-1

CDR3aa: CASSLTSGDWAGNTIYF
CDR3nt: TGTGCCAGCAGCTTAACAAGTGGAGACTGGGCTGGAAACACCATATATTTT
abundance: -
v_gene: TRBV7-8
d_gene: -
j_gene: TRBJ1-3

CDR3aa: CASSDPGLAGETGELFF
CDR3nt: TGTGCCAGCAGTGATCCCGGACTAGCGGGAGAAACCGGGGAGCTGTTTTTT
abundance: few
v_gene: TRBV2
d_gene: TRBD2
j_gene: TRBJ2-2

CDR3aa: CASRSSNQPQHF
CDR3nt: TGTGCCAGTAGGTCCAGCAATCAGCCCCAGCATTTT
abundance: medium-sized
v_gene: TRBV19
d_gene: -
j_gene: TRBJ1-5

CDR3aa: CASSEGQTEAFF
CDR3nt: TGTGCCAGCAGTGAAGGACAGACTGAAGCTTTCTTT
abundance: -
v_gene: TRBV2
d_gene: -
j_gene: TRBJ1-1

CDR3aa: CASSTWTGSPLHF
CDR3nt: TGTGCCAGCAGCACCTGGACAGGGAGTCCCCTCCACTTT
abundance: -
v_gene: TRBV5-6
d_gene: TRBD1
j_gene: TRBJ1-6

CDR3aa: CASSTSAGANVLTF
CDR3nt: TGCGCCAGCAGCACTAGTGCCGGGGCCAACGTCCTGACTTTC
abundance: -
v_gene: TRBV10-2
d_gene: -
j_gene: TRBJ2-6

CDR3aa: CASGQGAVYEQYF
CDR3nt: TGTGCCAGCGGACAGGGGGCTGTCTACGAGCAGTACTTC
abundance: once
v_gene: TRBV2
d_gene: TRBD1
j_gene: TRBJ2-7

CDR3aa: CASSWDRDSYEQYF
CDR3nt: TGTGCCAGCAGTTGGGACAGGGATAGCTACGAGCAGTACTTC
abundance: few
v_gene: TRBV28
d_gene: TRBD1
j_gene: TRBJ2-7

CDR3aa: CASSKRRGGTEAFF
CDR3nt: TGTGCCAGTAGTAAGCGTAGGGGAGGCACTGAAGCTTTCTTT
abundance: -
v_gene: TRBV19
d_gene: -
j_gene: TRBJ1-1

CDR3aa: CASSRDRVGGYTF
CDR3nt: TGTGCCAGCAGTAGGGACAGGGTAGGAGGCTACACCTTC
abundance: -
v_gene: TRBV6-5
d_gene: TRBD1
j_gene: TRBJ1-2

CDR3aa: CASSVGGGPSTDTQYF
CDR3nt: TGTGCCAGCAGCGTAGGCGGGGGCCCAAGCACAGATACGCAGTATTTT
abundance: -
v_gene: TRBV9
d_gene: -
j_gene: TRBJ2-3

CDR3aa: CASSWTDYSNQPQYF
CDR3nt: TGTGCCAGTAGTTGGACGGATTATAGCAATCAGCCCCAGTATTTT
abundance: -
v_gene: TRBV19
d_gene: -
j_gene: TRBJ2-3

CDR3aa: CASSMVASGTNEQYF
CDR3nt: TGTGCCAGTAGTATGGTGGCTAGCGGGACTAACGAGCAGTACTTC
abundance: -
v_gene: TRBV19
d_gene: TRBD2
j_gene: TRBJ2-7

CDR3aa: CASSLVPGVRNEQFF
CDR3nt: TGCGCCAGCAGCTTGGTGCCGGGAGTGAGGAATGAGCAGTTCTTC
abundance: -
v_gene: TRBV5-1
d_gene: -
j_gene: TRBJ2-1

CDR3aa: CASSDEVQTQFF
CDR3nt: TGTGCCAGCAGTGACGAGGTCCAGACCCAGTTCTTC
abundance: few
v_gene: TRBV2
d_gene: -
j_gene: TRBJ2-1

CDR3aa: CASSARETQYF
CDR3nt: TGTGCCAGCAGTGCCCGGGAGACCCAGTACTTC
abundance: -
v_gene: TRBV2
d_gene: -
j_gene: TRBJ2-5

CDR3aa: CASSFGGLEQFF
CDR3nt: TGTGCCAGCAGCTTTGGGGGCCTTGAGCAGTTCTTC
abundance: once
v_gene: TRBV4-2
d_gene: -
j_gene: TRBJ2-1

CDR3aa: CARLGRENTEAFF
CDR3nt: TGTGCGCGATTGGGCAGGGAGAACACTGAAGCTTTCTTT
abundance: -
v_gene: TRBV30
d_gene: -
j_gene: TRBJ1-1

CDR3aa: CASSFRGDSYEQYF
CDR3nt: TGTGCCAGCAGCTTTCGGGGAGATTCCTACGAGCAGTACTTC
abundance: -
v_gene: TRBV11-3
d_gene: -
j_gene: TRBJ2-7

CDR3aa: CASSIEGTSDSYEQYF
CDR3nt: TGTGCCAGTAGTATAGAAGGAACTAGCGACTCCTACGAGCAGTACTTC
abundance: once
v_gene: TRBV19
d_gene: TRBD2
j_gene: TRBJ2-7

CDR3aa: CASSQDRDTGELFF
CDR3nt: TGTGCCAGCAGCCAAGACAGGGACACCGGGGAGCTGTTTTTT
abundance: -
v_gene: TRBV4-2
d_gene: -
j_gene: TRBJ2-2

CDR3aa: CASSYGTVQQETQYF
CDR3nt: TGTGCCAGCAGTTACGGGACAGTTCAACAAGAGACCCAGTACTTC
abundance: -
v_gene: TRBV6-5
d_gene: TRBD1
j_gene: TRBJ2-5

CDR3aa: CASSQNMNTEAFF
CDR3nt: TGTGCCAGCAGCCAAAACATGAACACTGAAGCTTTCTTT
abundance: -
v_gene: TRBV7-9
d_gene: -
j_gene: TRBJ1-1

CDR3aa: CATSRDQGGRGEKLFF
CDR3nt: TGTGCCACCAGCAGAGACCAGGGCGGAAGGGGTGAAAAACTGTTTTTT
abundance: once
v_gene: TRBV15
d_gene: -
j_gene: TRBJ1-4

CDR3aa: CASSQEGQGHYGYTF
CDR3nt: TGTGCCAGCAGCCAAGAGGGGCAGGGCCACTATGGCTACACCTTC
abundance: -
v_gene: TRBV4-2
d_gene: -
j_gene: TRBJ1-2

CDR3aa: CAWTLLPYEQYF
CDR3nt: TGTGCCTGGACCCTTCTGCCCTACGAGCAGTACTTC
abundance: -
v_gene: TRBV30
d_gene: -
j_gene: TRBJ2-7

CDR3aa: CASSDLQPQHF
CDR3nt: TGTGCCAGCAGTGACCTTCAGCCCCAGCATTTT
abundance: -
v_gene: TRBV2
d_gene: -
j_gene: TRBJ1-5

CDR3aa: CASSPGGGSYNEQFF
CDR3nt: TGTGCCAGCAGCCCGGGGGGCGGGTCATACAATGAGCAGTTCTTC
abundance: -
v_gene: TRBV5-4
d_gene: -
j_gene: TRBJ2-1

CDR3aa: CASSFGRGKPYEQYF
CDR3nt: TGTGCCAGCAGCTTCGGGAGGGGAAAACCCTACGAGCAGTACTTC
abundance: -
v_gene: TRBV5-8
d_gene: TRBD2
j_gene: TRBJ2-7

CDR3aa: CASSEVSSGGYEQYF
CDR3nt: TGTGCCAGCAGTGAAGTTAGTAGCGGGGGGTACGAGCAGTACTTC
abundance: -
v_gene: TRBV6-1
d_gene: TRBD2
j_gene: TRBJ2-7